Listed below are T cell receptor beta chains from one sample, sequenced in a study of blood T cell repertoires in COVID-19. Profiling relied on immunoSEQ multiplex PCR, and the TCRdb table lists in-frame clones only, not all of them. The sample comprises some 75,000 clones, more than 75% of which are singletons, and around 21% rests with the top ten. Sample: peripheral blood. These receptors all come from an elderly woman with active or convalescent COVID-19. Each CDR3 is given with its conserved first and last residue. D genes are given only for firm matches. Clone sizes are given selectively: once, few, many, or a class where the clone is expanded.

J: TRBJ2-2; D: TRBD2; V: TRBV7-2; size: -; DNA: TGTGCCAGCGGGAGCGGGGGGGCCGGGGAGCTGTTTTTT; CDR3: CASGSGGAGELFF
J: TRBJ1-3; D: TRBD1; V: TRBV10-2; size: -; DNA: TGCGCCAGCAGCGGGACAGGGTCTTCTGGAAACACCATATATTTT; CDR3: CASSGTGSSGNTIYF
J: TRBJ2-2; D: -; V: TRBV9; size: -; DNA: TGTGCCAGCAGCGTATGGGGGCGCGGCACCGGGGAGCTGTTTTTT; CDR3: CASSVWGRGTGELFF
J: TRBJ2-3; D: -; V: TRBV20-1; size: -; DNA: TGCAGTGCTAGGAGAGGGGATACGCAGTATTTT; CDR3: CSARRGDTQYF
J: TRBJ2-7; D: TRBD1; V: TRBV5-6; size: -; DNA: TGTGCCAGCAACCACCGGGACAGGGGTTCGTACGAGCAGTACTTC; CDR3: CASNHRDRGSYEQYF
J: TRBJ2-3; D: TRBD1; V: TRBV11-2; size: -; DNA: TGTGCCAGCAGCTTAGCTACAGGGGCGGATACGCAGTATTTT; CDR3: CASSLATGADTQYF
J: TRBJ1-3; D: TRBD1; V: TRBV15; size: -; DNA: TGTGCCACCAGCATTGACAGGGGTGCTGGAAACACCATATATTTT; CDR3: CATSIDRGAGNTIYF
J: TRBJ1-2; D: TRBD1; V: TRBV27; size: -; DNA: TGTGCCAGCAGTTTGAAGGGGGCGCATCATGGCTACACCTTC; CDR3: CASSLKGAHHGYTF
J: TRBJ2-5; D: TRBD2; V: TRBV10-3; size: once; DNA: TGTGCCATCAGTGATTTTACCGCGGGGGGGACGGAGACCCAGTACTTC; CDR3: CAISDFTAGGTETQYF
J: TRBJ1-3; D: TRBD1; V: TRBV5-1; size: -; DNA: TGCGCCAGCAGCCCGGGACAGGGAGGACTCTCTGGAAACACCATATATTTT; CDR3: CASSPGQGGLSGNTIYF
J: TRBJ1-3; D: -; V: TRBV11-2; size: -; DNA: TGTGCCAGCGGGAGGGCCATCTCTGGAAACACCATATATTTT; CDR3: CASGRAISGNTIYF
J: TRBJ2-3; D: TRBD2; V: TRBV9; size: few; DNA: TGTGCCAGCAGCGTAAGCGGGGGGTCGGATACGCAGTATTTT; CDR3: CASSVSGGSDTQYF
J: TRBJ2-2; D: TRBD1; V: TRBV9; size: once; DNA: TGTGCCAGCAGCGTAGACAGGGGGATAGGCACCGGGGAGCTGTTTTTT; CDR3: CASSVDRGIGTGELFF
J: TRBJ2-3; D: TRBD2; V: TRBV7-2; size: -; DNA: TGTGCCAGCAGCTGGAGCGGGGGGGCCGGAGGAGATACGCAGTATTTT; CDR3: CASSWSGGAGGDTQYF
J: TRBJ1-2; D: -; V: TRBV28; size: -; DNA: TGTGCCAGCAGTTTATCAGGGGCCGAGGGCTATGGCTACACCTTC; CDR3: CASSLSGAEGYGYTF
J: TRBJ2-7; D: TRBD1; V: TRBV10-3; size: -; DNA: TGTGCCATCAGCTTTACCTTGCCGGGACAGGGCGACGAGCAGTACTTC; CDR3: CAISFTLPGQGDEQYF
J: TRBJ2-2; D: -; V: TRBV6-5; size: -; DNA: TGTGCCAGCAGCATCCTTTTCGGTGGGGAGCTGTTTTTT; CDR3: CASSILFGGELFF
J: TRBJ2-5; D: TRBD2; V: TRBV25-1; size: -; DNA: TGTGCCAGCAGTCTATTTCGGGGGGGCCGGGAGACCCAGTACTTC; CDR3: CASSLFRGGRETQYF
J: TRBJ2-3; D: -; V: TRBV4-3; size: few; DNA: TGCGCCAGCAGCCAAAATAGCGACGGCGGCACAGATACGCAGTATTTT; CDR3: CASSQNSDGGTDTQYF
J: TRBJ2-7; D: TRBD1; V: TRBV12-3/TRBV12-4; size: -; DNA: TGTGCCAGCAGCCCCGGGACAGGGGGCCATGACTTC; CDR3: CASSPGTGGHDF
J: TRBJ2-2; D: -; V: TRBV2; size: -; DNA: TGTGCCAGCAGTGTCCTAGTGGACGGGGAGCTGTTTTTT; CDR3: CASSVLVDGELFF
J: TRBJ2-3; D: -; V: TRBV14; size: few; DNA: TGTGCCAGCAGCCAAGTGGACAGTCCAGATACGCAGTATTTT; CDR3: CASSQVDSPDTQYF
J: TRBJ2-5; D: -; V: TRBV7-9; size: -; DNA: TGTGCCAGCAGCCCCGTGGGCGCGAGTGTGACCCAGTACTTC; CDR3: CASSPVGASVTQYF
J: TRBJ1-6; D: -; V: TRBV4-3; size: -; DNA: TGCGCCAGCAGCCAAGGTCGCGGGGTGGGTTCACCCCTCCACTTT; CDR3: CASSQGRGVGSPLHF
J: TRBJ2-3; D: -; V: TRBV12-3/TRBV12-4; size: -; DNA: TGTGCCAGCAGTTTTGAGACAGATACGCAGTATTTT; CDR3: CASSFETDTQYF
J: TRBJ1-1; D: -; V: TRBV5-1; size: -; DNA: TGCGCCAGCAGTTTAATACGGGGAGTCGCTGAAGCTTTCTTT; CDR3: CASSLIRGVAEAFF
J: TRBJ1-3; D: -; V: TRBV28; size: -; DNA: TGTGCCAGCAGTTTTGCGGGCCCACTGACCCCTGGAAACACCATATATTTT; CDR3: CASSFAGPLTPGNTIYF
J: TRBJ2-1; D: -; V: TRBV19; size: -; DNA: TGTGCCAGTACGCCATCGACGTACGGAGGCAATGAGCAGTTCTTC; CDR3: CASTPSTYGGNEQFF
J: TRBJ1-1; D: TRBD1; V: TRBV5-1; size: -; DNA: TGCGCCAGCAGCTTAGACAGGGCGGACACTGAAGCTTTCTTT; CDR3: CASSLDRADTEAFF
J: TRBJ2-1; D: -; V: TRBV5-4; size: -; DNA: TGTGCCAGCAGCTTCATTGGTTCTAGCAAGGGTGAGCAGTTCTTC; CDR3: CASSFIGSSKGEQFF
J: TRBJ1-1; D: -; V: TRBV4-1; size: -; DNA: TGCGCCAGCACTTCGGGGGTTTTAGTGAACACTGAAGCTTTCTTT; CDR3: CASTSGVLVNTEAFF
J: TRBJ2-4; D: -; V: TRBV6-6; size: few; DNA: TGTGCCAGCAGTTTGAGGGATCACCGGGACATTCAGTACTTC; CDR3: CASSLRDHRDIQYF
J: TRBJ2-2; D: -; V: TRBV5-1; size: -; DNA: TGCGCCAGCAGCTTAGTGAGCACCGGGGAGCTGTTTTTT; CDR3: CASSLVSTGELFF
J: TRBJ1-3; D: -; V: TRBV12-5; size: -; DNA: TGTGCTAGTGGTTTGGCCCAAAAGGGGGACGTGCGTGGAAACACCATATATTTT; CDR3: CASGLAQKGDVRGNTIYF
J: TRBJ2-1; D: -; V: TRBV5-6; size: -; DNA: TGTGCCAGCAGCATATATAGGAGCTCCTACAATGAGCAGTTCTTC; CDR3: CASSIYRSSYNEQFF
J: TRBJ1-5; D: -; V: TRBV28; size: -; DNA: TGTGCCAGCGTCTTAGGCAGGTTGAGCAATCAGCCCCAGCATTTT; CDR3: CASVLGRLSNQPQHF